Sequencing of this T cell receptor beta chain was carried out in a study of response to subunit inactivated influenza vaccine. This clonotype was observed a handful of times. A single record per CDR3 protein comes from TCRdb applying MiXCR to the RT-PCR reads. Of about half a million distinct CDR3 sequences in the sample, approximately 7.1% are singletons; the top ten hold around 13%. Germline V gives CDR1 SNHLY, CDR2 FYNNEI. This CDR3 has 16 residues. After removal of 6 bases from V and 6 bases from J, the junction contained 11 bases not matched to a gene. The clonotype comes from a man aged 45 to 75 who received an inactivated influenza vaccine. The sample in question was PBMCs from blood, obtained around 2 years after vaccination. The chain links TRBV2 to TRBJ2-1, with 10 nucleotides matching TRBD1. CDR3 nucleotide sequence: TGTGCCAGCAGACCGCGGACAGGGGGTTTTGTCAATGAGCAGTTCTTC. This sequence encodes CASRPRTGGFVNEQFF. The complete variable domain, with remaining parts taken from reference TRBV2 and TRBJ2-1, reads EPEVTQTPSHQVTQMGQEVILRCVPISNHLYFYWYRQILGQKVEFLVSFYNNEISEKSEIFDDQFSVERPDGSNFTLKIRSTKLEDSAMYFCASRPRTGGFVNEQFFGPGTRLTVL.